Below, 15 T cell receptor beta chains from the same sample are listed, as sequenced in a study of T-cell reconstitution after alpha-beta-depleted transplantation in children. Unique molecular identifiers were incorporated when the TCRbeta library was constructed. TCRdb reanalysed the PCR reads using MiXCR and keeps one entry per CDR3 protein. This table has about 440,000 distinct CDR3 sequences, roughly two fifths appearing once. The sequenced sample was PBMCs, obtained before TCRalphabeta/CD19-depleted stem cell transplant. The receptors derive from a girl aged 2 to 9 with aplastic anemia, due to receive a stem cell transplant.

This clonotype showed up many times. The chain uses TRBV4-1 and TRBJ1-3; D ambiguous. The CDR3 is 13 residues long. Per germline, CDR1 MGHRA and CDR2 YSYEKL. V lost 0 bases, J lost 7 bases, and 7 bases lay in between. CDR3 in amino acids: CASSQEWENTIYF. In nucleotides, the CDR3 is TGCGCCAGCAGCCAAGAATGGGAGAACACCATATATTTT.

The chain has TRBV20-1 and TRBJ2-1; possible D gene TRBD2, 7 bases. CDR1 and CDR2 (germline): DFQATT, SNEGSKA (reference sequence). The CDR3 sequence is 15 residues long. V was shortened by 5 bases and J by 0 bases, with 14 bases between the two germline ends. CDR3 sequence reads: CSAGGGQSSYNEQFF. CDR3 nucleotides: TGCAGTGCTGGGGGGGGCCAGAGCTCCTACAATGAGCAGTTCTTC.

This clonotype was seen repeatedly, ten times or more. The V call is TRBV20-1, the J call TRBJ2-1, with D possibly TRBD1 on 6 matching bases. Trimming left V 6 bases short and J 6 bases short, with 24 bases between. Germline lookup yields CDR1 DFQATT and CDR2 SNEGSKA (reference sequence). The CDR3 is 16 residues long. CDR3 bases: TGCAGTGCCCCTCAGCCAGGGGCCCCTCGGTCCAATGAGCAGTTCTTC. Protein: CSAPQPGAPRSNEQFF.

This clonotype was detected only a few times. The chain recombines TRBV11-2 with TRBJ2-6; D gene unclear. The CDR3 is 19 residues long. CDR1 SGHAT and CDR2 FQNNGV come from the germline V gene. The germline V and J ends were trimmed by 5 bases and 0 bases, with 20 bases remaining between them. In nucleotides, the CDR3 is TGTGCCAGCAGCAGAGGACGGACCCTTCTTTTCTCTGGGGCCAACGTCCTGACTTTC. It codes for CASSRGRTLLFSGANVLTF.

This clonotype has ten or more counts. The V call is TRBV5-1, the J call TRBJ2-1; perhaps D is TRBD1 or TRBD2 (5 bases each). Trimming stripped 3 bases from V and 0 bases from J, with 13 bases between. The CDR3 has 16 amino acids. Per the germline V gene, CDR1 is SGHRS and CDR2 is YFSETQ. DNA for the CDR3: TGCGCCAGCAGCTGGGGAGACAGAGCCTCCTACAATGAGCAGTTCTTC. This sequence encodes CASSWGDRASYNEQFF. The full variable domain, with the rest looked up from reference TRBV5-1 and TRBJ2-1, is KAGVTQTPRYLIKTRGQQVTLSCSPISGHRSVSWYQQTPGQGLQFLFEYFSETQRNKGNFPGRFSGRQFSNSRSEMNVSTLELGDSALYLCASSWGDRASYNEQFFGPGTRLTVL.

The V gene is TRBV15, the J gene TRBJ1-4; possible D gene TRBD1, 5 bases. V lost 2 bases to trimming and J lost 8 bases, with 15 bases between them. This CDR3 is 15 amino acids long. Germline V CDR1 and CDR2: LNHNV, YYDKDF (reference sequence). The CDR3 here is CATSRTGTPEEKLFF. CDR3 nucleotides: TGTGCCACCAGCAGAACCGGGACTCCGGAGGAAAAACTGTTTTTT.

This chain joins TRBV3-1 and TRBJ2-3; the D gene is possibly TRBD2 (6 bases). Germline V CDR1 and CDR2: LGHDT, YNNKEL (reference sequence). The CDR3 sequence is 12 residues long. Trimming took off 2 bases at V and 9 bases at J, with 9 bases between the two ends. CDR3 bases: TGTGCCAGCAGCCAATACCTAGCGACGCAGTATTTT. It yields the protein CASSQYLATQYF.

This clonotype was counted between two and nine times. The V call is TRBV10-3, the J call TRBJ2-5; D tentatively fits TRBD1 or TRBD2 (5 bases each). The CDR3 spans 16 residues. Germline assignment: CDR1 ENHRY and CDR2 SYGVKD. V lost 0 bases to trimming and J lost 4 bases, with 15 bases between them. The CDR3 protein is CAISESKAQRGETQYF. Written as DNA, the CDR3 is TGTGCCATCAGTGAGTCGAAGGCGCAGAGGGGAGAGACCCAGTACTTC.

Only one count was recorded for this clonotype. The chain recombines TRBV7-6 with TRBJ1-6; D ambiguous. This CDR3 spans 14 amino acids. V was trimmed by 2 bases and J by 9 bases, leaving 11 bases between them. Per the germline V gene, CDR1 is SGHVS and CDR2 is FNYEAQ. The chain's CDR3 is CASSLKTSGSPLHF. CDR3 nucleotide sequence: TGTGCCAGCAGCTTAAAGACAAGTGGTTCACCCCTCCACTTT.

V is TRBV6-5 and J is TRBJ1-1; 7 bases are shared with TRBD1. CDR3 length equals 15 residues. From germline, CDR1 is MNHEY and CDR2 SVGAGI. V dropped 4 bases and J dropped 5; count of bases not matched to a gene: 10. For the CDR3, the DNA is TGTGCCAGCAGTTTGACAGGGCTTTGGGGGACTGAAGCTTTCTTT. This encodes CASSLTGLWGTEAFF.

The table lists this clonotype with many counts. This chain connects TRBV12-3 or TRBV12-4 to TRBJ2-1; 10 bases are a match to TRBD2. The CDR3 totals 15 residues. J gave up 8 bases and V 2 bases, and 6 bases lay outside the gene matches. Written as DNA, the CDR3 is TGTGCCAGCAGTTTAAGAGCGGGAGGGAGTGATGAGCAGTTCTTC. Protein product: CASSLRAGGSDEQFF.

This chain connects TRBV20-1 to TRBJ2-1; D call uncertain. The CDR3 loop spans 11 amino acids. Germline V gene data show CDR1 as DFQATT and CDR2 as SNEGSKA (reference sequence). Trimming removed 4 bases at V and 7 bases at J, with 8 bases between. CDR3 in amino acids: CSAKRRNEQFF. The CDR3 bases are TGCAGTGCTAAGCGTCGAAATGAGCAGTTCTTC.

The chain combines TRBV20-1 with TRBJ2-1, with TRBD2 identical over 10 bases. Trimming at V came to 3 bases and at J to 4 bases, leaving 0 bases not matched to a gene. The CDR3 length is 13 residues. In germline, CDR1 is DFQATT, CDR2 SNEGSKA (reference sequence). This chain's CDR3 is CSASSGGYNEQFF. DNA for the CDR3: TGCAGTGCTAGTAGCGGGGGGTACAATGAGCAGTTCTTC.

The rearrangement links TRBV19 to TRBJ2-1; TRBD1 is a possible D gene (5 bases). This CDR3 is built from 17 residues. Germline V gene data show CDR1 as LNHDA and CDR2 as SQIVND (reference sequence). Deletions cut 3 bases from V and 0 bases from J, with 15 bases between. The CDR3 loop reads CASSIGGAQSSYNEQFF. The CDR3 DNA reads TGTGCCAGTAGTATCGGTGGGGCGCAAAGCTCCTACAATGAGCAGTTCTTC.

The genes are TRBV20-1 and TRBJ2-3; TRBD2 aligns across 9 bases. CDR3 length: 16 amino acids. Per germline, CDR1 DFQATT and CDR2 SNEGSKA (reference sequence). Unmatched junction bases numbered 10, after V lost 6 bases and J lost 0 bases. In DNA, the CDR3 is TGCAGTGCGAGAAGGCGGGAGGGAACTAGCACAGATACGCAGTATTTT. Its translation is CSARRREGTSTDTQYF.